This TCR beta chain was recorded in a study of radiation and T cells in renal cell carcinoma (TCRdb year 2020). As for the study more broadly: The samples were drawn from a clinical trial, where primary renal cell carcinomas were treated with 15 Gy of stereotactic body radiation therapy and then removed by nephrectomy 4 weeks afterward. TCR beta sequencing covered 50 to 55 samples in total, comprising around 25 tumors and roughly 27 peripheral blood samples. Across all 50 or so samples, under 5 million unique CDR3 nucleotide sequences, encoding 2,658,974 unique CDR3 amino acid sequences, were identified.

The time point label corresponds to: blood 2 weeks post-SBRT. Interpreted using the paper, the treatment or condition label stands for: 15 Gy SBRT to primary tumor, nephrectomy 4 weeks later. To follow tumor-enriched clonotypes, peripheral blood was collected serially from radiation-treated patients at baseline and again at 2 weeks and 4 weeks after SBRT. Every patient's renal cell carcinoma showed clear cell pathology. The QIAamp DNA Blood Mini Kit (Qiagen) was used to prepare genomic DNA for TCR sequencing. Samples were included in the analyses only if all quality control checks were passed. As to this clone: It lacks a known antigen. No per-base quality is available; no much larger clone lies one base away.

The CDR3 runs 14 residues from the cysteine to the phenylalanine. The retained sequence is limited to the CDR3, 42 bases, with the frame set at the first base. The CDR1 and CDR2 encoded by the germline V gene (reference sequence) are LNHDA and SQIVND. TCR beta libraries were generated from genomic DNA with the immunoSEQ kit, following the manufacturer's recommendations. To prepare libraries, a first multiplex PCR with proprietary primers was run, followed by a second PCR that added unique barcodes, and a bead cleanup was done after each round. Each sample batch included a kit-provided positive control reaction and a negative control reaction. The final libraries underwent checking on an Agilent 4200 TapeStation D1000 ScreenTape, volumetric pooling, and quantification by qPCR. An Illumina NextSeq500 fitted with a MidOutput 150-cycle cartridge performed the sequencing, running 156 Read1 cycles and 15 Index1 cycles with the kit's custom primers. The pooled library was loaded at 0.9 to 1 pM with an approximately 21% PhiX control spike-in. The original pipeline was this. Vendor-processed data were analyzed in R, and a clonotype was defined as all T cells sharing the same CDR3 nucleotide sequence. In the clone abundance analyses, frequencies in each sample were normalized to that sample's 10,000 most abundant clones. Public T cell clones, which averaged fewer than five per sample, were removed prior to analysis. An abundance difference of at least 32-fold between compartments was the criterion for calling clonotypes tumor-enriched or baseline blood-enriched. A beta-binomial differential abundance model was applied to find clonotypes that expanded or contracted between blood time points. Tumor-blood repertoire similarity was measured with the Baroni-Urbani and Buser coefficient, and group comparisons used two-tailed Wilcoxon tests in R. As stored in TCRdb, this immuneACCESS dataset retains in-frame rearrangements with V and J assigned. A fraction of the clones does not appear; measured against another copy, unresolved V genes explain less than half of the discrepancy, and the remainder lacks a known reason. The D gene and trimming were derived from the DNA, and the V and J assignments and clone size from that table. A total of some 120,000 clones appear in this sample, 88% of them only once. The ten largest clones add up to 5.8% of the sample.

What the research found in general, with its limitations: Tracking of blood repertoire dynamics stopped at roughly 4 weeks after treatment, with no follow-up past that point. Because pretreatment tumor biopsies were not available, the study could not determine whether clonotypes were already present within the tumor at baseline. Effects of radiation dose or scheduling on the TCR repertoire could not be addressed with the single-armed trial design. Top tumor clonotypes rose in blood from baseline to 2 weeks post-radiation, then contracted by 4 weeks, suggesting transient expansion of tumor-resident clones.

The chain links TRBV19 with TRBJ2-5; the D gene cannot be resolved reliably. The J call may not be correct, given that the DNA end is closer to TRBJ2-7. The sequencing used blood, collected from a patient whose treatment included radiotherapy and nephrectomy. The sequence derives from an older woman with renal cell carcinoma. The DNA is TGTGCCAGTAGTAGAGAGACAAGCTCCTACGAGCAGTACTTC. Translated, this gives CASSRETSSYEQYF.